These 19 T cell receptor beta chains share one sample of origin, sequenced in a study of shared clonotypes between healthy human individuals. TCRdb's copy holds only in-frame clones and misses some; the assay was immunoSEQ multiplex PCR. Found here are over a million clones, about 80% of them singletons; the top ten hold roughly 0.56%. The sequencing sample was made of memory CD4+ T cells from PBMCs. The subset: CD45RA-negative fraction. The origin of the receptors is a young man in good health. Some clones in this sample may be carry-over from other donors' samples.

This clone showed up just a few times. The chain employs TRBV14 and TRBJ1-5; D call uncertain. V was pared by 4 bases and J by 7 bases, with 14 bases between. Germline lookup yields CDR1 SGHDN and CDR2 FVKESK. The CDR3 is made up of 14 amino acids. The CDR3 DNA follows: TGTGCCAGCAGCCCGACCGCGGCGGGACAGCCCCAGCATTTT. Protein sequence: CASSPTAAGQPQHF.

V usage is TRBV27 and J usage is TRBJ1-1, with 8 bases fitting TRBD1. The CDR3 has 14 residues. Per the germline V gene, CDR1 is MNHEY and CDR2 is SMNVEV (reference sequence). V shed 2 bases, J shed 7 bases, and the junction held 6 bases outside the gene matches. CDR3 DNA sequence: TGTGCCAGCAGTTTAAGGACAGGGTTGAGTGAAGCTTTCTTT. Its protein is CASSLRTGLSEAFF.

V is TRBV2 and J is TRBJ2-4; D possibly corresponds to TRBD1 (5 bases). In germline, CDR1 is SNHLY, CDR2 FYNNEI. V was clipped by 3 bases and J by 2 bases, with 8 bases between them. The CDR3 runs to 14 residues. In DNA form, the CDR3 reads TGTGCCAGCAGTGACAGGGTCTCCAAAAACATTCAGTACTTC. Translated: CASSDRVSKNIQYF.

This chain joins TRBV2 and TRBJ2-7; TRBD1 matches at 9 bases. This CDR3 contains 11 residues. Germline V CDR1 and CDR2: SNHLY, FYNNEI. CDR3: CTTGQGYEQYF. DNA for the CDR3: TGTACTACGGGACAGGGCTACGAGCAGTACTTC.

The rearrangement joins TRBV5-1 to TRBJ2-1; TRBD2 aligns across 10 bases. CDR3 length: 16 residues. The germline V gene has CDR1 SGHRS and CDR2 YFSETQ. V was clipped by 0 bases and J by 6 bases; unmatched bases: 6. The CDR3 sequence: CASSLAVASGSNEQFF. The CDR3 region has the DNA TGCGCCAGCAGCTTGGCGGTGGCTAGCGGGAGCAATGAGCAGTTCTTC.

This clone was counted a single time. This chain uses TRBV28 with TRBJ1-2; TRBD1 aligns across 7 bases. There are 14 residues in the CDR3. The V segment lost 2 bases and the J segment 7 bases; nucleotides outside the gene matches: 7. Germline values: CDR1 MDHEN, CDR2 SYDVKM. The CDR3 sequence is CASSLDRASGGYTF. The CDR3 nucleotides read TGTGCCAGCAGTTTAGACAGGGCATCAGGTGGCTACACCTTC.

The V gene is TRBV28, the J gene TRBJ2-6; D possibly corresponds to TRBD2 (6 bases). Germline loops: CDR1 MDHEN, CDR2 SYDVKM. The CDR3 has 18 amino acids. V lost 3 bases and J lost 2, with 17 bases in between. In DNA form, the CDR3 reads TGTGCCAGCAGTTTGTCCGGAGGGAAAATTCCTGGGGCCAACGTCCTGACTTTC. It yields the protein CASSLSGGKIPGANVLTF.

The CDR3 nucleotides read TGTGCCAGCAGTCGGGGGACTGCTGGCTCCTACGAGCAGTACTTC. Amino acid sequence: CASSRGTAGSYEQYF. The rearrangement links TRBV28 to TRBJ2-7; TRBD2 is a possible D gene (6 bases). V was pared by 5 bases and J by 0 bases, with 14 bases between. CDR1 MDHEN and CDR2 SYDVKM come from the germline V gene. The CDR3 contains 15 residues.

This chain links TRBV4-1 with TRBJ2-1, with 10 bases lining up with TRBD1. CDR1 and CDR2 (germline): MGHRA, YSYEKL. CDR3 length: 15 amino acids. V lost 4 bases, J lost 2 bases, and 2 bases stayed unmatched. In nucleotides, the CDR3 is TGCGCCAGCAGCCTGACAGGGGGCGCCTACAATGAGCAGTTCTTC. Amino acids: CASSLTGGAYNEQFF.

This clone is a singleton in its sample. The chain carries TRBV5-1 and TRBJ2-7; D is possibly TRBD1 (6 bases). The CDR3 sequence is 15 residues long. V was trimmed by 4 bases and J by 0 bases, leaving 14 bases between them. Germline V CDR1 and CDR2: SGHRS, YFSETQ. The CDR3 is CASSPDSFSSYEQYF. In DNA, the CDR3 is TGCGCCAGCAGCCCGGACAGCTTCAGCTCCTACGAGCAGTACTTC.

A single count supports this clone. The chain is built from TRBV28 and TRBJ1-4; D ambiguous. Germline V lookup: CDR1 MDHEN, CDR2 SYDVKM. The germline V and J ends were trimmed by 6 bases and 5 bases, with 4 bases remaining between them. The CDR3 is 11 residues long. The CDR3 spells CASSYNEKLFF. CDR3 coding DNA: TGTGCCAGCAGCTACAATGAAAAACTGTTTTTT. Drawing the rest from reference TRBV28 and TRBJ1-4, the complete variable domain is DVKVTQSSRYLVKRTGEKVFLECVQDMDHENMFWYRQDPGLGLRLIYFSYDVKMKEKGDIPEGYSVSREKKERFSLILESASTNQTSMYLCASSYNEKLFFGSGTQLSVL.

This clone was detected a few times. The rearrangement links TRBV7-2 to TRBJ2-5; D might be TRBD1 or TRBD2, each matching 5 bases. Trimming shortened V by 5 bases and J by 9 bases, and 16 bases separated the two germline ends. This CDR3 region has 13 residues. Germline loops: CDR1 SGHTA, CDR2 FQGNSA. The CDR3 DNA reads as TGTGCCAGCAGCGAGGGGATACTTACGGCCCAGTACTTC. Amino acids: CASSEGILTAQYF. The variable domain in full, with the rest retrieved from reference TRBV7-2 and TRBJ2-5, is GAGVSQSPSNKVTEKGKDVELRCDPISGHTALYWYRQSLGQGLEFLIYFQGNSAPDKSGLPSDRFSAERTGGSVSTLTIQRTQQEDSAVYLCASSEGILTAQYFGPGTRLLVL.

V and J are TRBV6-4 and TRBJ2-7, with 9 bases lining up with TRBD2. Trimming cost V 10 bases and J 3 bases; bases outside gene matches: 25. Germline CDR1 is MRHNA and CDR2 is SNTAGT. This CDR3 has 19 residues. The DNA for the CDR3 is TGTGCCACCAGATGTTTGCGGGGACTAGCTGAGTTCTACTACTACGAGCAGTACTTC. As protein: CATRCLRGLAEFYYYEQYF.

This clone was seen once. This sample includes further DNA sequences coding for the same CDR3. The chain uses TRBV7-9 and TRBJ2-3, with 10 positions matching TRBD1. The trim removed 5 bases at V and 0 bases at J, leaving 2 bases unmatched. This CDR3 contains 15 residues. Germline-derived CDR1 and CDR2 are SEHNR and FQNEAQ (reference sequence). The CDR3 region is CASSPGQGSTDTQYF. DNA of the CDR3: TGTGCCAGCAGCCCGGGACAGGGGAGCACAGATACGCAGTATTTT.

V usage is TRBV2 and J usage is TRBJ2-5; D unresolved. The closer fit of TRBJ2-7 to the DNA end suggests the J call may be wrong. The CDR3 is 13 residues long. CDR1 SNHLY and CDR2 FYNNEI come from the germline V gene. The DNA of the CDR3 is TGTGCCGGAGCAACGCAGAGCCCCTACGAGCAGTACTTC. This codes for CAGATQSPYEQYF.

About this clone: In the same sample, other DNA sequences code for this CDR3. This sequence joins TRBV2 and TRBJ1-1, with D possibly TRBD1 on 5 matching bases. V was shortened by 5 bases and J by 11 bases, with 12 bases between the two germline ends. CDR1 is SNHLY and CDR2 is FYNNEI in the germline V gene. The CDR3 contains 11 residues. CDR3 sequence (DNA): TGTGCCAGCAGTACCGGGACGGAGGCTTTCTTT. Translating it yields CASSTGTEAFF.

The CDR3, as DNA: TGTGCCAGCAGCCTTACAGGGGGTTGGGGCAATCAGCCCCAGCATTTT. Encoded protein: CASSLTGGWGNQPQHF. The J gene is TRBJ1-5, the V gene TRBV7-9, with 8 positions matching TRBD1. Trimming took 5 bases from V and 2 from J; bases not matched to a gene: 8. Germline V gene data show CDR1 as SEHNR and CDR2 as FQNEAQ (reference sequence). The CDR3 length is 16 residues.

The table lists this clone with a count of one. The chain couples TRBV2 to TRBJ1-4; no firm D call. Germline lookup yields CDR1 SNHLY and CDR2 FYNNEI. CDR3 size: 14 residues. V was trimmed by 7 bases and J by 8 bases, leaving 17 bases between them. CDR3 nucleotide sequence: TGTGCCAGCACCCTAAAGATGGACGAAGAAAAACTGTTTTTT. Amino acids: CASTLKMDEEKLFF.

The rearrangement uses TRBV7-8 and TRBJ2-5; maybe TRBD1 (6 bases). V was shortened by 4 bases and J by 2 bases, with 17 bases between the two germline ends. Germline V gene sequence: CDR1 SGHVS, CDR2 FQNEAQ. The CDR3 length is 16 residues. Here the CDR3 DNA reads TGTGCCAGCAGCTCCCCTACTACAGGGCCGCAAGAGACCCAGTACTTC. Translating gives CASSSPTTGPQETQYF.